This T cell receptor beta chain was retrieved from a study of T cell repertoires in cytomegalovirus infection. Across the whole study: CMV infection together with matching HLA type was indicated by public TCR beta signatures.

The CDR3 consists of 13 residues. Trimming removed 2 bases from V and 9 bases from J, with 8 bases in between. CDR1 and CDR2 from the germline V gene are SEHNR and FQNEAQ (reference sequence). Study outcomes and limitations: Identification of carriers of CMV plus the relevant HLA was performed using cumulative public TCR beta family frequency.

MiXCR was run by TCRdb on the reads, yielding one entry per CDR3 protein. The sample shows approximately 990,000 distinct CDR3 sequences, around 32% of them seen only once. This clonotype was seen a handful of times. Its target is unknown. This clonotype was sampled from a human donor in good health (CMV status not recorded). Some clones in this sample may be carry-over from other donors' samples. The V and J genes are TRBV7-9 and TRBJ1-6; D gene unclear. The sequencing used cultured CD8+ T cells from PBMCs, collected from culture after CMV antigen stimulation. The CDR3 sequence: CASSLRTGSPLHF. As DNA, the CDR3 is TGTGCCAGCAGCTTACGGACTGGTTCACCCCTCCACTTT. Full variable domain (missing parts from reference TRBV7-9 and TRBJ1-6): DTGVSQNPRHKITKRGQNVTFRCDPISEHNRLYWYRQTLGQGPEFLTYFQNEAQLEKSRLLSDRFSAERPKGSFSTLEIQRTEQGDSAMYLCASSLRTGSPLHFGNGTRLTVT.